Sequencing of this T cell receptor beta chain was carried out in a study of blood T cells in healthy people across ages. Trimming at V came to 8 bases and at J to 5 bases, leaving 5 bases not matched to a gene. Germline V lookup: CDR1 SNHLY, CDR2 FYNNEI. CDR3 length equals 12 residues. This clonotype was recorded a few times. The antigen is not known. Whole-study findings and limits: It was held that the diversity estimates obtained from one million T cells were underestimates.

Using a J-beta primer mix together with a sample-barcoded 5' primer, a second PCR was run for about 6 to 12 cycles. Researchers report that each sample yielded at least 3 million CDR3-containing paired-end reads. One entry per CDR3 protein, called by TCRdb with MiXCR from the 5' RACE reads. The sample comprises almost 1 million distinct CDR3 sequences, roughly half of which are singletons, and 20% to 25% rests with the top ten. V gene TRBV2 combines with J gene TRBJ2-7; 8 nucleotides match TRBD2. This TCR was sampled from a woman in her sixties or seventies in good health. Sequenced sample: blood. For the CDR3, the DNA is TGTGCCAGCCAGCGGGAGTCCCACGAGCAGTACTTC. It is translated as CASQRESHEQYF.